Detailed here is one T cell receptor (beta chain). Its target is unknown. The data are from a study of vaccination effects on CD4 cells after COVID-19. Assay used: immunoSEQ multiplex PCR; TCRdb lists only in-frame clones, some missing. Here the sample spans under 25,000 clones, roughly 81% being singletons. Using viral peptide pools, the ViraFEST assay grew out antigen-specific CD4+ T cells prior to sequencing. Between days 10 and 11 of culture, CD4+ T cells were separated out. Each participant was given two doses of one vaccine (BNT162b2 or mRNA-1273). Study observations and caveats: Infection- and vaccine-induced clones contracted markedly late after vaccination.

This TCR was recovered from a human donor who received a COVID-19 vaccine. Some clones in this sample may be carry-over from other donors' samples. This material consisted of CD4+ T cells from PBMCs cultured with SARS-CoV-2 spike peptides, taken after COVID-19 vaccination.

The CDR3 here is CASSPSGGDYGYTF. CDR3 coding DNA: TGTGCCAGCTCCCCAAGCGGGGGTGACTATGGCTACACCTTC. This sequence joins TRBV18 and TRBJ1-2; possibly TRBD1 for D (5 bases). The V end was cut by 6 bases, the J end by 3 bases, with 14 bases between. The germline V gene encodes CDR1 KGHSH and CDR2 LQKENI. The CDR3 runs 14 residues.